These 32 T cell receptor beta chains originate from one sample sequenced in a study of blood T cell repertoires in COVID-19. TCRdb's table, derived via immunoSEQ multiplex PCR, lists solely in-frame clones and lacks some. The sample consists of 150,000 to 200,000 clones, 80% to 85% of them appearing once. Sequenced sample: peripheral blood. These receptors were collected from a woman younger than 45 with acute or convalescent COVID-19.

The gene calls are TRBV24-1 and TRBJ1-1, with TRBD1 identical over 7 bases. V dropped 5 bases and J dropped 5; count of bases not matched to a gene: 7. CDR3 length: 14 amino acids. Per germline, CDR1 KGHDR and CDR2 SFDVKD. CDR3 sequence (DNA): TGTGCCACCAGTGGAGGGGGCCCCCGGACTGAAGCTTTCTTT. It translates to CATSGGGPRTEAFF.

The rearrangement uses TRBV9 and TRBJ1-4, with 7 positions matching TRBD1. The germline CDR1 and CDR2 sequences are SGDLS and YYNGEE. This CDR3 region has 17 residues. The V gene end was trimmed by 6 bases and the J gene end by 0 bases; junction bases not matched to a gene: 11. The CDR3: CASIDGTAHATNEKLFF. In DNA, the CDR3 is TGTGCCAGCATAGACGGGACAGCCCATGCAACTAATGAAAAACTGTTTTTT.

The chain joins TRBV5-8 to TRBJ1-2; the match to TRBD1 covers 7 bases. V dropped 4 bases and J dropped 4; count of bases not matched to a gene: 19. The CDR3 is 18 residues long. Germline assignment: CDR1 SGHTS and CDR2 YDEGEE. In nucleotides, the CDR3 is TGTGCCAGCAGCCCAGTGGGGGACAGCCCATCGATGGGCTATGGCTACACCTTC. Its translation: CASSPVGDSPSMGYGYTF.

The chain combines TRBV28 with TRBJ2-1; the D gene is possibly TRBD1 (6 bases). This CDR3 region has 14 residues. Germline loops: CDR1 MDHEN, CDR2 SYDVKM. Trimming removed 0 bases at V and 4 bases at J, with 7 bases between. The CDR3 reads CASSLWDSYNEQFF. CDR3 nucleotides: TGTGCCAGCAGTTTATGGGACAGTTACAATGAGCAGTTCTTC. Full variable domain (missing parts from reference TRBV28 and TRBJ2-1): DVKVTQSSRYLVKRTGEKVFLECVQDMDHENMFWYRQDPGLGLRLIYFSYDVKMKEKGDIPEGYSVSREKKERFSLILESASTNQTSMYLCASSLWDSYNEQFFGPGTRLTVL.

The genes are TRBV19 and TRBJ2-2, with 12 positions matching TRBD2. This CDR3 contains 16 residues. V lost 7 bases and J lost 4; bases outside the gene matches: 7. CDR1 is LNHDA, CDR2 SQIVND, per germline (reference sequence). CDR3 in DNA: TGTGCCAGTACACGACTAGCGGGAGCGGGCACCGGGGAGCTGTTTTTT. This gives the protein CASTRLAGAGTGELFF. The whole variable domain, filled in from reference TRBV19 and TRBJ2-2, reads DGGITQSPKYLFRKEGQNVTLSCEQNLNHDAMYWYRQDPGQGLRLIYYSQIVNDFQKGDIAEGYSVSREKKESFPLTVTSAQKNPTAFYLCASTRLAGAGTGELFFGEGSRLTVL.

This chain uses TRBV9 with TRBJ1-1; no definite D call. There are 13 residues in the CDR3. Trimming pared 0 bases from V and 2 bases from J, leaving 5 bases between. Germline values: CDR1 SGDLS, CDR2 YYNGEE. CDR3 nucleotide sequence: TGTGCCAGCAGCGTAGCCCAAAACACTGAAGCTTTCTTT. This translates into CASSVAQNTEAFF.

The gene calls are TRBV6-5 and TRBJ1-1, with TRBD1 identical over 8 bases. Germline values: CDR1 MNHEY, CDR2 SVGAGI. The CDR3 consists of 15 residues. J gave up 1 base and V 4 bases, and 5 bases lay outside the gene matches. This CDR3 reads CASSFDRGSNTEAFF. CDR3 DNA: TGTGCCAGCAGTTTTGACAGGGGTTCGAACACTGAAGCTTTCTTT.

This chain joins TRBV11-2 and TRBJ2-1, with 7 bases fitting TRBD2. Per the germline V gene, CDR1 is SGHAT and CDR2 is FQNNGV. CDR3 length: 14 residues. V shed 5 bases, J shed 4 bases, and the junction held 5 bases outside the gene matches. The CDR3: CASSPSGGYNEQFF. As DNA, the CDR3 is TGTGCCAGCAGCCCATCGGGAGGTTACAATGAGCAGTTCTTC.

V and J are TRBV12-3 or TRBV12-4 and TRBJ2-7; D perhaps matches TRBD2 (5 bases). V lost 6 bases, J lost 2 bases, and 11 bases lay in between. This CDR3 region has 13 residues. The CDR3 sequence is CASRAGLTYEQYF. CDR3 coding DNA: TGTGCCAGCAGGGCAGGACTGACCTACGAGCAGTACTTC.

The V call is TRBV3-1 (or the pseudogene TRBV3-2), the J call TRBJ2-7; the match to TRBD2 covers 7 bases. V was pared by 0 bases and J by 2 bases, with 7 bases of the junction left unmatched. Germline loops: CDR1 LGHDT, CDR2 YNNKEL (reference sequence). CDR3 length: 16 amino acids. CDR3 bases: TGTGCCAGCAGCCAAGACCTACGGGGAGGGACCTACGAGCAGTACTTC. It yields the protein CASSQDLRGGTYEQYF.

V is TRBV4-3 and J is TRBJ1-6; tentatively, D is TRBD1 (5 bases). The V gene lost 8 bases and the J gene lost 4 bases, with 21 bases spanning the gap. Germline CDR1 LGHNA, CDR2 YSLEER. This CDR3 is built from 17 residues. The CDR3 loop is CASSTHLDKGYNSPLHF. CDR3 in DNA: TGCGCCAGCTCAACTCATTTGGACAAGGGGTATAATTCACCCCTCCACTTT.

The chain recombines TRBV18 with TRBJ2-6; D uncertain. This CDR3 has 16 amino acids. CDR1 is KGHSH and CDR2 is LQKENI in the germline V gene. V lost 7 bases to trimming and J lost 0 bases, with 13 bases between them. CDR3 sequence reads: CASCRETPSGANVLTF. The CDR3 DNA is TGTGCCAGCTGCCGAGAGACACCCTCTGGGGCCAACGTCCTGACTTTC.

This rearrangement joins TRBV28 to TRBJ2-7; 8 bases agree with TRBD1. The trim removed 6 bases at V and 2 bases at J, leaving 9 bases unmatched. The CDR3 covers 15 residues. From germline, CDR1 is MDHEN and CDR2 SYDVKM. As DNA, the CDR3 is TGTGCCAGCAGACCCGGACAGGGCAATCCCTACGAGCAGTACTTC. It encodes CASRPGQGNPYEQYF.

This chain links TRBV7-2 with TRBJ1-2, with D possibly matching TRBD1 (5 bases). V was cut by 5 bases and J by 0 bases, with 13 bases left in between. CDR3 length: 15 residues. CDR1 SGHTA and CDR2 FQGNSA come from the germline V gene. This CDR3 reads CASSPAGRTNYGYTF. CDR3 in DNA: TGTGCCAGCAGCCCCGCGGGGCGGACTAACTATGGCTACACCTTC.

The chain couples TRBV6-2 or TRBV6-3 to TRBJ1-2, with a tentative D call TRBD1 (6 bases). The V end was cut by 6 bases, the J end by 4 bases, with 12 bases between. Germline lookup yields CDR1 MNHEY and CDR2 SVGEGT. The CDR3 is 13 amino acids. The CDR3 DNA is TGTGCCAGCAGCCCCGACAGGATCTATGGCTACACCTTC. It specifies CASSPDRIYGYTF.

The genes are TRBV10-3 and TRBJ1-2; D gene ambiguous. Trimming took 3 bases from V and 7 from J, leaving 15 bases between them. CDR3 length equals 14 residues. Germline V gives CDR1 ENHRY, CDR2 SYGVKD. CDR3 sequence: CAISEGSHLFGYTF. DNA of the CDR3: TGTGCCATCAGTGAAGGGAGCCATCTATTTGGCTACACCTTC.

The chain uses TRBV11-2 and TRBJ1-2, with D possibly being TRBD1 (6 bases). The V gene's germline CDR1 is SGHAT and CDR2 FQNNGV. V gave up 4 bases and J gave up 11 bases, with 23 bases separating them. The CDR3 extends over 15 amino acids. CDR3 loop: CASSYLGGIRDWYTF. As DNA, the CDR3 is TGTGCCAGCAGCTACCTTGGGGGCATAAGGGATTGGTACACCTTC. The full variable domain, rest sourced from reference TRBV11-2 and TRBJ1-2, is EAGVAQSPRYKIIEKRQSVAFWCNPISGHATLYWYQQILGQGPKLLIQFQNNGVVDDSQLPKDRFSAERLKGVDSTLKIQPAKLEDSAVYLCASSYLGGIRDWYTFGSGTRLTVV.

The gene calls are TRBV4-1 and TRBJ2-1; possibly TRBD2 for D (6 bases). Looked up from germline, CDR1 is MGHRA and CDR2 is YSYEKL. This CDR3 is 16 amino acids long. V lost 1 base, J lost 6 bases, and 16 bases lay in between. In DNA form, the CDR3 reads TGCGCCAGCAGCCAAGTGGGTCGCGGGGTGGGCAATGAGCAGTTCTTC. Protein sequence: CASSQVGRGVGNEQFF.

The chain joins TRBV7-6 to TRBJ2-1; 13 nucleotides agree with TRBD2. Germline loops: CDR1 SGHVS, CDR2 FNYEAQ. The CDR3 covers 15 residues. With 5 bases clipped from V and 7 bases from J, the junction kept 5 bases outside the gene matches. The CDR3 reads CASSEGLAGKNEQFF. CDR3 nucleotide sequence: TGTGCCAGCAGCGAGGGACTAGCGGGAAAGAATGAGCAGTTCTTC. Combining the CDR3 with reference TRBV7-6 and TRBJ2-1 gives the whole variable domain GAGVSQSPRYKVTKRGQDVALRCDPISGHVSLYWYRQALGQGPEFLTYFNYEAQQDKSGLPNDRFSAERPEGSISTLTIQRTEQRDSAMYRCASSEGLAGKNEQFFGPGTRLTVL.

The chain is built from TRBV21-1 and TRBJ2-7; the listed D gene, TRBD2, was not tested against the DNA. TRBV21-1 is shown as a pseudogene. This CDR3 is built from 13 residues. CDR3 region: CASSKASSYEQYF. As DNA, the CDR3 is TGTGCCAGCAGCAAAGCGAGCTCCTACGAGCAGTACTTC.

The rearrangement joins TRBV7-9 to TRBJ2-7, with 9 bases aligning to TRBD1. The CDR3 is 14 amino acids. Germline V gene data show CDR1 as SEHNR and CDR2 as FQNEAQ (reference sequence). V was clipped by 4 bases and J by 3 bases; unmatched bases: 4. CDR3 sequence: CASSSGQGVYEQYF. DNA for the CDR3: TGTGCCAGCAGCTCGGGACAGGGAGTCTACGAGCAGTACTTC.

The CDR3 nucleotides read TGTGCCAGTAGTATCACCGGGACAGTAAACTCTGGGGCCAACGTCCTGACTTTC. Translation: CASSITGTVNSGANVLTF. This chain links TRBV19 with TRBJ2-6; TRBD1 agrees at 7 bases. The germline V gene encodes CDR1 LNHDA and CDR2 SQIVND (reference sequence). Germline trimming cut 3 bases from V and 0 bases from J; bases unmatched to any gene: 8. The CDR3 consists of 18 residues.

This clone has just a few counts. This sequence joins TRBV28 and TRBJ1-2, with a possible D match to TRBD1 (6 bases). V dropped 2 bases and J dropped 2 bases, with 9 bases sitting between them. CDR1 is MDHEN, CDR2 SYDVKM, per germline. The CDR3 loop spans 14 amino acids. CDR3 DNA sequence: TGTGCCAGCAGTTTAGGGGACAAGAACTATGGCTACACCTTC. This gives the protein CASSLGDKNYGYTF.

This sequence joins TRBV28 and TRBJ2-4; the match to TRBD1 covers 7 bases. This CDR3 has 14 amino acids. V gave up 6 bases and J gave up 3 bases; unmatched junction bases: 5. Germline lookup yields CDR1 MDHEN and CDR2 SYDVKM. The DNA of the CDR3 is TGTGCCAGCAGCTACGGACAGGTCAAAAACATTCAGTACTTC. Translation: CASSYGQVKNIQYF.

This clone has just a few counts. V and J are TRBV6-4 and TRBJ2-2; no reliable D call. The V gene's germline CDR1 is MRHNA and CDR2 SNTAGT. The CDR3 has 13 amino acids. The V end lost 7 bases, the J end lost 4 bases, and 10 bases lay between the germline ends. The CDR3 protein is CASTEAGTGELFF. The DNA for the CDR3 is TGTGCCAGCACAGAGGCTGGCACCGGGGAGCTGTTTTTT.

The chain joins TRBV10-1 to TRBJ1-2; 7 bases align to TRBD1. This CDR3 is 16 amino acids long. With 3 bases clipped from V and 6 bases from J, the junction kept 13 bases outside the gene matches. Germline V gene lookup returns CDR1 WNHNN and CDR2 SYGVQD (reference sequence). The CDR3 sequence is CASSDNRGGGLHGYTF. The CDR3, as DNA: TGCGCCAGCAGTGATAACAGGGGCGGAGGTCTTCATGGCTACACCTTC.

V and J are TRBV15 and TRBJ1-1, with D possibly TRBD1 on 5 matching bases. This CDR3 is 13 amino acids long. Germline V gene sequence: CDR1 LNHNV, CDR2 YYDKDF (reference sequence). V lost 0 bases and J lost 8, with 10 bases in between. The CDR3 is CATSRDGYREAFF. CDR3 DNA: TGTGCCACCAGCAGAGATGGTTACAGGGAAGCTTTCTTT.

As for this clone: The junction departs from the called germline gene at one end, perhaps through a read error. The genes are TRBV7-7 and TRBJ2-5; perhaps TRBD2 as D (5 bases). Germline assignment: CDR1 SSHAT and CDR2 FNYEAQ (reference sequence). The CDR3 length is 16 residues. The CDR3 coding sequence is TGTGCTAGCAGCTTAGGTTCCGGGATGGTAGGGGAGACCCAGTACTTC. It specifies CASSLGSGMVGETQYF.

The V call is TRBV6-5, the J call TRBJ1-2; D is perhaps TRBD1 (6 bases). The CDR3 loop spans 13 amino acids. The germline CDR1 and CDR2 sequences are MNHEY and SVGAGI. The V gene lost 6 bases and the J gene lost 1 base, with 9 bases spanning the gap. The CDR3 protein is CASRKGGNYGYTF. CDR3 sequence (DNA): TGTGCCAGCAGGAAAGGGGGTAACTATGGCTACACCTTC.

The genes are TRBV6-5 and TRBJ2-1; D possibly corresponds to TRBD2 (6 bases). The germline V gene encodes CDR1 MNHEY and CDR2 SVGAGI. This CDR3 comprises 13 residues. V was clipped by 6 bases and J by 12 bases, with 18 bases between them. DNA for the CDR3: TGTGCCAGCAGCTCACAGGCGGGAAGGCCGCAGTTCTTC. This encodes CASSSQAGRPQFF.

The rearrangement joins TRBV28 to TRBJ1-2; D is unresolved. The germline V and J ends were trimmed by 6 bases and 1 base, with 3 bases remaining between them. The CDR3 extends over 11 amino acids. Germline V lookup: CDR1 MDHEN, CDR2 SYDVKM. In DNA, the CDR3 is TGTGCCAGCAGCTTTAACTATGGCTACACCTTC. It codes for CASSFNYGYTF.

The sample holds many counts of this clone. CDR3 nucleotide sequence: TGTGCCTGGAGTTGGGGACAGGGGACAAACTATGGCTACACCTTC. Translating it yields CAWSWGQGTNYGYTF. V and J are TRBV30 and TRBJ1-2; 10 nucleotides align to TRBD1. CDR3 length equals 15 residues. Germline V gene data show CDR1 as GTSNPN and CDR2 as SVGIG (reference sequence). With V trimmed by 2 bases and J by 2 bases, 5 bases remained unmatched.